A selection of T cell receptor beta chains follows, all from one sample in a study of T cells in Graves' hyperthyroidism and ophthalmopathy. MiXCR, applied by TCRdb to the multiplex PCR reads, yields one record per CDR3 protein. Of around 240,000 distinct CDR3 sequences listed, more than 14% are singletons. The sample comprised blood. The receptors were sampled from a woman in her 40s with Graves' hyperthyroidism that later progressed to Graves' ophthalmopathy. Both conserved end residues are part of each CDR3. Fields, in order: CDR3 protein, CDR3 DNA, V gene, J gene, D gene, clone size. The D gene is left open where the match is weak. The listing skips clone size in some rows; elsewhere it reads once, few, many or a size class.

CASSPYPSTGELFF	TGTGCCAGCAGTCCATACCCATCGACCGGGGAGCTGTTTTTT	TRBV27	TRBJ2-2	.	many
CASSFNPRRTGELFF	TGCGCCAGCAGCTTCAATCCCCGGCGCACCGGGGAGCTGTTTTTT	TRBV5-1	TRBJ2-2	.	.
CASSFRGSVEEKLFF	TGTGCCAGCAGTTTCCGGGGTAGCGTAGAGGAAAAACTGTTTTTT	TRBV28	TRBJ1-4	.	many
CASSSTANTIYF	TGTGCCAGCAGTTCGACTGCAAACACCATATATTTT	TRBV6-5	TRBJ1-3	.	.
CSGTDGGGTEAFF	TGCAGTGGGACTGATGGCGGAGGCACTGAAGCTTTCTTT	TRBV20-1	TRBJ1-1	.	many
CASGGRTSGIPSYEQYF	TGTGCCAGCGGGGGGAGGACTAGCGGGATTCCATCCTACGAGCAGTACTTC	TRBV6-1	TRBJ2-7	TRBD2	few
CASDRGVATNEKLFF	TGTGCCAGCGATAGGGGAGTGGCGACTAATGAAAAACTGTTTTTT	TRBV2	TRBJ1-4	.	.
CASSNRQGYGSYGYTF	TGTGCCAGCAGTAACCGACAGGGTTATGGTTCTTATGGCTACACCTTC	TRBV6-1	TRBJ1-2	TRBD1	many
CASSKQGGERYF	TGTGCCAGCAGTAAACAGGGTGGTGAGCGGTACTTC	TRBV11-2	TRBJ2-7	.	many
CASSPRRDFYEQYF	TGCGCCAGCAGCCCTCGACGGGACTTCTACGAGCAGTACTTC	TRBV5-1	TRBJ2-7	.	many
CASSRIGLAGYEQYF	TGTGCCAGCAGCAGGATCGGACTAGCGGGTTACGAGCAGTACTTC	TRBV14	TRBJ2-7	TRBD2	few
CASSLRTGVNYGYTF	TGTGCCAGCAGCTTAAGAACAGGGGTGAACTATGGCTACACCTTC	TRBV7-8	TRBJ1-2	TRBD1	many
CASSYFASGELFF	TGTGCCAGCAGTTACTTCGCGAGCGGGGAGCTGTTTTTT	TRBV6-5	TRBJ2-2	.	many
CSVVVLGGAGSNEQYF	TGCAGCGTTGTCGTGTTGGGTGGCGCAGGGAGCAACGAGCAGTACTTC	TRBV29-1	TRBJ2-7	.	many
CASSQVTSVGDTQYF	TGCGCCAGCAGCCAAGTCACTAGCGTGGGAGATACGCAGTATTTT	TRBV4-1	TRBJ2-3	TRBD2	many
CASSYGQGPGDTEAFF	TGTGCCAGCAGTTACGGGCAGGGGCCGGGGGACACTGAAGCTTTCTTT	TRBV6-5	TRBJ1-1	.	many
CSARPRLGNQPQHF	TGCAGTGCTAGACCCCGACTTGGAAATCAGCCCCAGCATTTT	TRBV20-1	TRBJ1-5	.	few